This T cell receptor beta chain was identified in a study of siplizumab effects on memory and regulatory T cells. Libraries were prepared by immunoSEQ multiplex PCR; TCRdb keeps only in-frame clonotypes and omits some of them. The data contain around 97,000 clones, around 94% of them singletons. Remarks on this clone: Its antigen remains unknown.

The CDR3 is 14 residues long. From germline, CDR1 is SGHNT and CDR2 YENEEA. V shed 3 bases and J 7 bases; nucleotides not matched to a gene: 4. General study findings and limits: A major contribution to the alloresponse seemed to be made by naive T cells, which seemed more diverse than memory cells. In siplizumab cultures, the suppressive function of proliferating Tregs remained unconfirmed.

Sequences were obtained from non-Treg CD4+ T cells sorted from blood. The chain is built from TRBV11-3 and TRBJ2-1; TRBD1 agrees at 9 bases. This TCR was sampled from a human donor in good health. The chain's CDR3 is CASSFDRGSNEQFF. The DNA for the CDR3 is TGTGCCAGCAGCTTCGACAGGGGGTCGAATGAGCAGTTCTTC.